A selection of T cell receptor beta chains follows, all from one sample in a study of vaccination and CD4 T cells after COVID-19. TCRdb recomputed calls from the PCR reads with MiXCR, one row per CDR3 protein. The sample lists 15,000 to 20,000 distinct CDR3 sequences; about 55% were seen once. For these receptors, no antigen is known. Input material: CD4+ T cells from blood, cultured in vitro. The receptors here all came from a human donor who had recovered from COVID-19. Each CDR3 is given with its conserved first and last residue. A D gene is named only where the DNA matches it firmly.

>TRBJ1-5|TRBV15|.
CATSRTDSYNQPQHF
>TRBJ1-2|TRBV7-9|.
CASSPTVMNGYTF
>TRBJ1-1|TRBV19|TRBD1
CASYDLGTEGTEAFF
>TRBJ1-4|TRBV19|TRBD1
CASSRGGQSEKLFF
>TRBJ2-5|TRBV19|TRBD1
CASSIAPRTGRETQYF
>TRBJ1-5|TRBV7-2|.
CASSLVGTSQWHF
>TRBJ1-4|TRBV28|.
CASLSGATNEKLFF
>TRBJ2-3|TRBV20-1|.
CSARLAESTDTQYF
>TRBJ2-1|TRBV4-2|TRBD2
CASSNRLAGGLNEQFF
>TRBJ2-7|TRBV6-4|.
CASRRGRDHPEQYF
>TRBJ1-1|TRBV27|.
CASSLTRGRAFF
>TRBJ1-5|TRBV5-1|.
CASSLGDNNRPQHF
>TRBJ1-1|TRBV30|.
CAWRRTLTEAFF
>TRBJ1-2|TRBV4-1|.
CASSHQQGPTLFGYTF
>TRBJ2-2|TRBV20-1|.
CSARVGDFGNTGELFF
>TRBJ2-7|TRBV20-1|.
CSARSGTHYEQYF
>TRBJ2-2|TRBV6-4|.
CASSGTGGTGELFF
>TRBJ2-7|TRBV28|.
CASSLVPYEQYF
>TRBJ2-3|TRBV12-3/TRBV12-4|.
CASSSRVTDTQYF
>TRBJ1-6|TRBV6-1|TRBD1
CASSPRLDRTSSPLHF
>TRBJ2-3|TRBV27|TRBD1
CASSSGQDTTQYF
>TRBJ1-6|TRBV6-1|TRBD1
CASSPGQEGSPLHF
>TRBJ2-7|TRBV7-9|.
CASSRRTGVGAYEQYF
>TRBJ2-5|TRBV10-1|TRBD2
CASSETGRSQETQYF
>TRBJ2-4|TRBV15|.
CATSRGQGNIQYF
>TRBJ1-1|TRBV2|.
CASSDLAEAFF
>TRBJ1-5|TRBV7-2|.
CASSLAPGGNQPQHF
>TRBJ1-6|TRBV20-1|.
CSASPAIRGASPLHF
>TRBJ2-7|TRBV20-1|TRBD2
CSVPGLAGVGYEQYF
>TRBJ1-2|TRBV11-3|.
CASSPTFLGAVGGYTF
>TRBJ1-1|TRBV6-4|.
CASSAQENTEAFF
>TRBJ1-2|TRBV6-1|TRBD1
CASSPGTGGSYTF
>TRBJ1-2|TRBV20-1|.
CSASNRVVYGYTF
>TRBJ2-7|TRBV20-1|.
CSADTGSEQYF
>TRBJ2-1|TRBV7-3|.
CASSLVGSYNEQFF
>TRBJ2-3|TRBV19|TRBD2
CASRTSARTTDTQYF
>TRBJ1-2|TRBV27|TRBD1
CASSLWATGGGYGYTF
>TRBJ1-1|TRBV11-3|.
CATGETGHFSKGNTEAFF
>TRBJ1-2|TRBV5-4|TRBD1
CASSSPTGTGYGYTF
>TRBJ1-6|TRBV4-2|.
CASSQEQRNSPLHF
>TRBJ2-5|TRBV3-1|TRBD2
CASSQSGRETQYF
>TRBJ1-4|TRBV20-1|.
CSARGFSLNEKLFF
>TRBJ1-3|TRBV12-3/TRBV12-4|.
CASRDLGNTIYF
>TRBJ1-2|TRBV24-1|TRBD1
CATSDPSGTGEDYGYTF
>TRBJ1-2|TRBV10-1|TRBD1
CASSEGTGGGYGYTF
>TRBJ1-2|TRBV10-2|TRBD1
CASISDRANYGYTF
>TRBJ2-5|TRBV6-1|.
CASSDSGPETQYF
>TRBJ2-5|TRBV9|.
CASSVRGQETQYF
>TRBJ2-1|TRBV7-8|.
CASSLAMISYNEQFF
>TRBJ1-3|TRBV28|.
CASRSGSGNTIYF
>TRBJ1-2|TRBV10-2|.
CASGPSGVYGYTF
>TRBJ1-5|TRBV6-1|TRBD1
CASRTGEGPRHF
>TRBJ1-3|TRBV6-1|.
CASSEQGTEVNTIYF
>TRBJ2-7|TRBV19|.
CASSRNYEQYF
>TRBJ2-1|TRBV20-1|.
CSARDKVGRTIYNEQFF
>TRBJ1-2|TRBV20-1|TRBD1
CSALRDRVSGYTF
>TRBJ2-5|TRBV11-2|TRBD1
CASSPDRGPWETQYF
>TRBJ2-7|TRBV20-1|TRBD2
CSAGGGDPRWEQYF